This T cell receptor (beta chain) is from a study of neurological immune-mediated disorders. Each CDR3 protein is one row after TCRdb ran MiXCR on the 5' RACE reads. The sample contains roughly 80,000 distinct CDR3 sequences, 5% to 6% of which appear only once. In this sample, this clonotype turned up a few times. Its specificity is not known. The time point denotes: longitudinal time-point 2. The unsorted libraries were produced from 2 million PBMCs held at -80 C. Findings and caveats of the study: None of the CDR3 amino acid sequences found in expanded clones was shared across subjects. This suggests that the TCR-beta repertoires were private in all groups.

The CDR3 totals 11 residues. The V gene's germline CDR1 is SEHNR and CDR2 FQNEAQ (reference sequence). Trimming stripped 5 bases from V and 8 bases from J, with 9 bases between. This sequence was found in a woman aged 55 to 70 with multiple sclerosis. Sequencing was carried out using PBMCs. The V gene is TRBV7-9, the J gene TRBJ1-2, with D uncertain. DNA for the CDR3: TGTGCCAGCAGCCCGGAATTAGGCTACACCTTC. Protein sequence: CASSPELGYTF.